This section outlines one TCR beta chain sequence together with its context. Its cognate antigen is unknown. Germline CDR1 is LNHDA and CDR2 is SQIVND (reference sequence). The CDR3 totals 16 residues. This sample was taken from a study of T cells in Graves' hyperthyroidism and ophthalmopathy. Study observations and caveats: Blood shared most expanded thyroid clonotypes above 0.001. Ophthalmopathy was distinguished from stable hyperthyroidism by 13 V-J signatures.

From RNA transcripts, TCR beta CDR3 regions were amplified. Carried out on the TCR CDR3, a first-round RT-PCR used the HTBI primer set. A single record per CDR3 protein comes from TCRdb applying MiXCR to the multiplex PCR reads. In the table there are around 760,000 distinct CDR3 sequences, around a third of which are singletons. This TCR was recovered from a woman aged 35 to 49 with Graves' hyperthyroidism. V usage is TRBV19 and J usage is TRBJ1-5; 7 positions agree with TRBD2. Near its end, the DNA agrees better with TRBJ2-3, so the J call may be wrong. What was sequenced was blood. The CDR3 protein is CASSGSGAVNTDTQYF. In nucleotides, the CDR3 is TGTGCCAGTAGTGGAAGCGGGGCTGTAAACACAGATACGCAGTATTTT.